These T cell receptor beta chains were read from a single sample in a study of identical twins. TCRdb re-called the 5' RACE reads through MiXCR, storing one row per CDR3 protein. The sample holds approximately 890,000 distinct CDR3 sequences, about 12% seen once. This sample also appeared in a second study, on yellow fever vaccine responses in identical twins.

Sequencing was done on a sample of PBMCs. These receptors were taken from a young woman in good health. CDR3s include the opening cysteine and the closing phenylalanine or tryptophan. A D gene is named only where the DNA matches it firmly. Clone size is not always given. Where it is, it says once, few, many or a class for expanded clones.

v_gene: TRBV11-3; j_gene: TRBJ1-2; abundance: -; d_gene: -; CDR3aa: CASTISGNYGYTF; CDR3nt: TGTGCCAGCACCATCTCGGGAAACTATGGCTACACCTTC
v_gene: TRBV12-3/TRBV12-4; j_gene: TRBJ2-1; abundance: many; d_gene: -; CDR3aa: CASRQGLSGNEQFF; CDR3nt: TGTGCTTCACGGCAGGGTCTTTCTGGGAATGAGCAGTTCTTC
v_gene: TRBV10-3; j_gene: TRBJ1-4; abundance: -; d_gene: -; CDR3aa: CAISDWENEKLFF; CDR3nt: TGTGCCATCAGTGATTGGGAAAATGAAAAACTGTTTTTT
v_gene: TRBV20-1; j_gene: TRBJ2-7; abundance: -; d_gene: -; CDR3aa: CSARARDTVFLEQYF; CDR3nt: TGCAGTGCTAGAGCTCGGGACACAGTATTTTTGGAGCAGTACTTC
v_gene: TRBV4-1; j_gene: TRBJ2-1; abundance: -; d_gene: TRBD2; CDR3aa: CASSLRVSRGGDNEQFF; CDR3nt: TGCGCCAGCAGCCTTAGGGTTTCGCGTGGGGGGGACAATGAGCAGTTCTTC
v_gene: TRBV6-1; j_gene: TRBJ1-5; abundance: few; d_gene: -; CDR3aa: CASSEWGASNQPQHF; CDR3nt: TGTGCCAGCAGTGAATGGGGGGCAAGCAATCAGCCCCAGCATTTT
v_gene: TRBV10-3; j_gene: TRBJ1-1; abundance: few; d_gene: -; CDR3aa: CAISQDRLVSEAFF; CDR3nt: TGTGCCATCAGTCAAGACAGGCTTGTTTCTGAAGCTTTCTTT
v_gene: TRBV10-2; j_gene: TRBJ2-1; abundance: few; d_gene: TRBD1; CDR3aa: CASSETGGSGNEQFF; CDR3nt: TGCGCCAGCAGTGAGACAGGGGGATCGGGCAATGAGCAGTTCTTC
v_gene: TRBV7-9; j_gene: TRBJ1-1; abundance: -; d_gene: -; CDR3aa: CASSLALTGNTEAFF; CDR3nt: TGTGCCAGCAGCTTAGCCTTGACAGGGAACACTGAAGCTTTCTTT
v_gene: TRBV3-2; j_gene: TRBJ2-1; abundance: -; d_gene: -; CDR3aa: CASRIGLSSYNEQFF; CDR3nt: TGTGCCAGCCGCATTGGACTCAGCTCCTACAATGAGCAGTTCTTC
v_gene: TRBV29-1; j_gene: TRBJ1-1; abundance: -; d_gene: TRBD1; CDR3aa: CSVEGQGTEAFF; CDR3nt: TGCAGCGTTGAAGGACAGGGGACTGAAGCTTTCTTT
v_gene: TRBV3-1; j_gene: TRBJ2-3; abundance: -; d_gene: -; CDR3aa: CASSRSAGQTDTQYF; CDR3nt: TGTGCCAGCAGCCGCAGCGCGGGCCAGACAGATACGCAGTATTTT
v_gene: TRBV6-1; j_gene: TRBJ2-7; abundance: -; d_gene: -; CDR3aa: CASRSPGTRGLEQYF; CDR3nt: TGTGCCAGCAGGTCTCCGGGTACTAGGGGATTGGAGCAGTACTTC
v_gene: TRBV12-5; j_gene: TRBJ2-1; abundance: -; d_gene: TRBD2; CDR3aa: CASGPPGGSYNEQFF; CDR3nt: TGTGCTAGTGGCCCTCCGGGAGGCTCCTACAATGAGCAGTTCTTC
v_gene: TRBV5-1; j_gene: TRBJ2-3; abundance: few; d_gene: -; CDR3aa: CASSLPGAGGDTQYF; CDR3nt: TGCGCCAGCAGCTTGCCGGGGGCCGGGGGGGATACGCAGTATTTT
v_gene: TRBV7-9; j_gene: TRBJ2-5; abundance: few; d_gene: -; CDR3aa: CASSPASGVTQETQYF; CDR3nt: TGTGCCAGCAGCCCTGCTTCTGGCGTTACCCAAGAGACCCAGTACTTC
v_gene: TRBV27; j_gene: TRBJ2-3; abundance: -; d_gene: -; CDR3aa: CASSRGDMQYF; CDR3nt: TGTGCCAGCAGTCGTGGGGATATGCAGTATTTT
v_gene: TRBV28; j_gene: TRBJ2-7; abundance: few; d_gene: -; CDR3aa: CASSWTPSSYEQYF; CDR3nt: TGTGCCAGCAGTTGGACACCGAGCTCCTACGAGCAGTACTTC
v_gene: TRBV5-6; j_gene: TRBJ2-1; abundance: -; d_gene: -; CDR3aa: CASSFRARGYYNEQFF; CDR3nt: TGTGCCAGCAGCTTTCGAGCAAGGGGATACTACAATGAGCAGTTCTTC
v_gene: TRBV5-1; j_gene: TRBJ2-7; abundance: many; d_gene: -; CDR3aa: CASSPQPRNKDAYEQYF; CDR3nt: TGCGCCAGCAGCCCCCAGCCTCGTAACAAGGATGCCTACGAGCAGTACTTC
v_gene: TRBV24-1; j_gene: TRBJ1-5; abundance: -; d_gene: -; CDR3aa: CATSERATEVTDYSNQPQHF; CDR3nt: TGTGCCACCAGTGAAAGAGCGACAGAGGTGACCGATTATAGCAATCAGCCCCAGCATTTT
v_gene: TRBV12-3/TRBV12-4; j_gene: TRBJ2-1; abundance: -; d_gene: -; CDR3aa: CASSLRGGPGGDEQFF; CDR3nt: TGTGCCAGCAGCCTTAGGGGCGGGCCGGGGGGCGATGAGCAGTTCTTC
v_gene: TRBV19; j_gene: TRBJ2-4; abundance: -; d_gene: TRBD1; CDR3aa: CASSIGGLGDRTYF; CDR3nt: TGTGCCAGTAGTATAGGAGGTTTAGGGGACAGGACGTACTTC
v_gene: TRBV4-1; j_gene: TRBJ2-5; abundance: few; d_gene: -; CDR3aa: CASSQWGGETQYF; CDR3nt: TGCGCCAGCAGCCAATGGGGCGGGGAGACCCAGTACTTC
v_gene: TRBV6-4; j_gene: TRBJ1-2; abundance: many; d_gene: -; CDR3aa: CASSDSTGPNYGYTF; CDR3nt: TGTGCCAGCAGCGATTCGACAGGACCTAACTATGGCTACACCTTC
v_gene: TRBV24-1; j_gene: TRBJ2-1; abundance: -; d_gene: -; CDR3aa: CATSDWGGANYNEQFF; CDR3nt: TGTGCCACCAGTGATTGGGGGGGGGCTAACTACAATGAGCAGTTCTTC
v_gene: TRBV6-5; j_gene: TRBJ1-1; abundance: many; d_gene: -; CDR3aa: CASSYQGNTEAFF; CDR3nt: TGTGCCAGCAGTTATCAGGGGAACACTGAAGCTTTCTTT
v_gene: TRBV4-2; j_gene: TRBJ2-7; abundance: -; d_gene: TRBD2; CDR3aa: CASSQDRGGTTYEQYF; CDR3nt: TGTGCCAGCAGCCAAGATCGGGGCGGGACTACCTACGAGCAGTACTTC
v_gene: TRBV4-2; j_gene: TRBJ2-7; abundance: many; d_gene: -; CDR3aa: CASSQDPYSYSGSYEQYF; CDR3nt: TGTGCCAGCAGCCAAGATCCGTACTCGTACAGCGGGTCCTACGAGCAGTACTTC
v_gene: TRBV11-2; j_gene: TRBJ2-3; abundance: -; d_gene: -; CDR3aa: CASSLVRDDTDTQYF; CDR3nt: TGTGCCAGCAGCTTAGTTAGGGACGACACAGATACGCAGTATTTT
v_gene: TRBV25-1; j_gene: TRBJ2-1; abundance: few; d_gene: -; CDR3aa: CASSEDSGNYNEQFF; CDR3nt: TGTGCCAGCAGTGAAGATAGCGGTAACTACAATGAGCAGTTCTTC
v_gene: TRBV3-1; j_gene: TRBJ2-7; abundance: few; d_gene: TRBD2; CDR3aa: CASSLSLTSGYEQYF; CDR3nt: TGTGCCAGCAGCCTCTCTCTGACTAGCGGTTACGAGCAGTACTTC
v_gene: TRBV5-6; j_gene: TRBJ1-4; abundance: few; d_gene: -; CDR3aa: CASTRGGPLLSNEKLFF; CDR3nt: TGTGCCAGCACCCGGGGCGGTCCCTTGCTGTCTAATGAAAAACTGTTTTTT
v_gene: TRBV10-2; j_gene: TRBJ1-1; abundance: -; d_gene: -; CDR3aa: CASSPTDRGTEAFF; CDR3nt: TGCGCCAGCTCACCGACTGACCGGGGCACTGAAGCTTTCTTT
v_gene: TRBV27; j_gene: TRBJ2-5; abundance: -; d_gene: TRBD2; CDR3aa: CASRRLAGGVETQYF; CDR3nt: TGTGCCAGCAGACGACTAGCGGGAGGGGTAGAGACCCAGTACTTC
v_gene: TRBV12-3/TRBV12-4; j_gene: TRBJ2-2; abundance: many; d_gene: -; CDR3aa: CASTRQGVPQNTGELFF; CDR3nt: TGTGCCAGCACAAGGCAGGGTGTTCCCCAAAACACCGGGGAGCTGTTTTTT
v_gene: TRBV6-1; j_gene: TRBJ2-3; abundance: few; d_gene: TRBD2; CDR3aa: CASSAVERDLTDTQYF; CDR3nt: TGTGCCAGCAGCGCCGTAGAGCGGGACCTCACAGATACGCAGTATTTT
v_gene: TRBV20-1; j_gene: TRBJ2-1; abundance: few; d_gene: TRBD2; CDR3aa: CSARDFSGGAQSYNEQFF; CDR3nt: TGCAGTGCTAGAGATTTCAGCGGGGGGGCACAATCCTACAATGAGCAGTTCTTC
v_gene: TRBV7-9; j_gene: TRBJ2-1; abundance: once; d_gene: -; CDR3aa: CASSSRPHGDYNEQFF; CDR3nt: TGTGCCAGCAGCTCCCGCCCCCACGGGGACTACAATGAGCAGTTCTTC
v_gene: TRBV10-3; j_gene: TRBJ1-1; abundance: -; d_gene: -; CDR3aa: CAISESGRGSTEAFF; CDR3nt: TGTGCCATCAGTGAGTCCGGCAGGGGTTCCACTGAAGCTTTCTTT
v_gene: TRBV5-1; j_gene: TRBJ2-4; abundance: -; d_gene: TRBD2; CDR3aa: CASRIPTGTSGIIWAKNIQYF; CDR3nt: TGCGCCAGCAGAATTCCCACCGGGACTAGCGGGATTATTTGGGCCAAAAACATTCAGTACTTC
v_gene: TRBV14; j_gene: TRBJ2-5; abundance: few; d_gene: -; CDR3aa: CASSQVSFRGETQYF; CDR3nt: TGTGCCAGCAGCCAAGTTTCCTTCCGGGGAGAGACCCAGTACTTC
v_gene: TRBV18; j_gene: TRBJ2-2; abundance: few; d_gene: TRBD2; CDR3aa: CASSQSTSGTANTGELFF; CDR3nt: TGTGCCAGCTCACAGTCGACTAGCGGAACCGCGAACACCGGGGAGCTGTTTTTT
v_gene: TRBV21-1; j_gene: TRBJ1-3; abundance: few; d_gene: -; CDR3aa: CASSKGQTGPGNTIYF; CDR3nt: TGTGCCAGCAGCAAGGGACAGACCGGTCCTGGAAACACCATATATTTT
v_gene: TRBV7-9; j_gene: TRBJ2-7; abundance: few; d_gene: -; CDR3aa: CASSYLWETYEQYF; CDR3nt: TGTGCCAGCAGCTACCTATGGGAGACCTACGAGCAGTACTTC
v_gene: TRBV29-1; j_gene: TRBJ1-1; abundance: many; d_gene: -; CDR3aa: CSVEDIRLEAFF; CDR3nt: TGCAGCGTTGAAGATATCCGGCTGGAAGCTTTCTTT
v_gene: TRBV6-5; j_gene: TRBJ2-1; abundance: few; d_gene: -; CDR3aa: CASRAKELGQFF; CDR3nt: TGTGCCAGCAGGGCGAAGGAGTTGGGGCAGTTCTTC
v_gene: TRBV12-3/TRBV12-4; j_gene: TRBJ2-7; abundance: -; d_gene: TRBD2; CDR3aa: CASSLMVAGGAEQYF; CDR3nt: TGTGCCAGCAGTTTAATGGTGGCGGGAGGCGCCGAGCAGTACTTC
v_gene: TRBV24-1; j_gene: TRBJ2-1; abundance: few; d_gene: TRBD2; CDR3aa: CATSDTGTSANNEQFF; CDR3nt: TGTGCCACCAGTGACACCGGGACTAGCGCTAACAATGAGCAGTTCTTC
v_gene: TRBV27; j_gene: TRBJ2-1; abundance: many; d_gene: -; CDR3aa: CASSFERGYEQFF; CDR3nt: TGTGCCAGCAGTTTTGAACGGGGCTATGAGCAGTTCTTC
v_gene: TRBV5-1; j_gene: TRBJ2-7; abundance: -; d_gene: -; CDR3aa: CASSLSGVFDEQYF; CDR3nt: TGCGCCAGCAGCTTGTCAGGGGTTTTCGACGAGCAGTACTTC
v_gene: TRBV10-3; j_gene: TRBJ1-1; abundance: -; d_gene: -; CDR3aa: CATRQNTEAFF; CDR3nt: TGTGCCACCAGACAGAACACTGAAGCTTTCTTT
v_gene: TRBV7-9; j_gene: TRBJ2-6; abundance: -; d_gene: -; CDR3aa: CASSLGGVGANVLTF; CDR3nt: TGTGCCAGCAGCTTGGGGGGCGTCGGGGCCAACGTCCTGACTTTC
v_gene: TRBV10-2; j_gene: TRBJ1-6; abundance: -; d_gene: -; CDR3aa: CASSESPWGSPLHF; CDR3nt: TGCGCCAGCAGTGAGTCCCCATGGGGCTCACCCCTCCACTTT
v_gene: TRBV7-9; j_gene: TRBJ2-7; abundance: many; d_gene: -; CDR3aa: CAGRQTAYEQYF; CDR3nt: TGTGCCGGGAGACAGACCGCCTACGAGCAGTACTTC
v_gene: TRBV11-2; j_gene: TRBJ1-5; abundance: -; d_gene: TRBD1; CDR3aa: CASSLMTGNNQPQHF; CDR3nt: TGTGCCAGCAGCTTAATGACAGGGAACAATCAGCCCCAGCATTTT
v_gene: TRBV5-5; j_gene: TRBJ2-2; abundance: few; d_gene: TRBD1; CDR3aa: CASSLIQGAVGELFF; CDR3nt: TGTGCCAGCAGCTTGATACAGGGGGCTGTCGGGGAGCTGTTTTTT